Listed below are T cell receptor beta chains from one sample, sequenced in a study of T-cell memory formation after mild COVID-19. One entry per CDR3 protein results from TCRdb running MiXCR on the 5' RACE reads. Of about 390,000 distinct CDR3 sequences listed, about 16% were seen once; the top ten hold around a fifth. Sequencing was performed on PBMCs or a T cell subset sorted from them (not recorded which). Receptors originate from a man aged 18 to 29 who had mild COVID-19 (a few samples of this study predate the infection). Cell type and time point are not known. The CDR3 runs from the conserved cysteine through the conserved F or W. The order of the fields is V gene, clone size, J gene, CDR3 protein. A clone size is listed for some rows: how often the clone was seen (once, few, many), or a class if it is expanded.

V gene: TRBV5-1
clone size: -
J gene: TRBJ1-5
CDR3 protein: CASSLGTGIDQPQHF

V gene: TRBV3-1
clone size: -
J gene: TRBJ2-1
CDR3 protein: CASSLSRVRFF

V gene: TRBV7-2
clone size: -
J gene: TRBJ2-3
CDR3 protein: CASSLEFGRGSTDTQYF

V gene: TRBV5-1
clone size: few
J gene: TRBJ1-6
CDR3 protein: CASSEDRVSPLHF

V gene: TRBV7-9
clone size: -
J gene: TRBJ1-5
CDR3 protein: CASSLATGPYSNQPQHF

V gene: TRBV4-3
clone size: few
J gene: TRBJ1-5
CDR3 protein: CASSQEFNQPQHF

V gene: TRBV6-1
clone size: -
J gene: TRBJ1-2
CDR3 protein: CASSPDRAGNYGYTF

V gene: TRBV28
clone size: -
J gene: TRBJ2-3
CDR3 protein: CASRDVGKGTQYF

V gene: TRBV5-1
clone size: many
J gene: TRBJ2-5
CDR3 protein: CASSLGAAQETQYF

V gene: TRBV3-2
clone size: -
J gene: TRBJ1-2
CDR3 protein: CASSQRIGGGYTF

V gene: TRBV7-6
clone size: -
J gene: TRBJ2-1
CDR3 protein: CASSSRLAYNEQFF

V gene: TRBV7-8
clone size: few
J gene: TRBJ1-5
CDR3 protein: CASSLDKDRRNQPQHF

V gene: TRBV5-4
clone size: -
J gene: TRBJ1-4
CDR3 protein: CASSLGAGGASKLFF

V gene: TRBV6-6
clone size: many
J gene: TRBJ1-1
CDR3 protein: CASRLGDTEAFF

V gene: TRBV25-1
clone size: many
J gene: TRBJ1-4
CDR3 protein: CASSEQDRGKLFF

V gene: TRBV7-8
clone size: -
J gene: TRBJ2-3
CDR3 protein: CASSYGTSERTDTQYF

V gene: TRBV5-1
clone size: -
J gene: TRBJ2-3
CDR3 protein: CASSLAPGLAGIWDTQYF

V gene: TRBV6-5
clone size: -
J gene: TRBJ2-3
CDR3 protein: CASSDPSGSTDTQYF

V gene: TRBV28
clone size: -
J gene: TRBJ1-6
CDR3 protein: CASSLSPGQGLSPLHF

V gene: TRBV5-1
clone size: -
J gene: TRBJ1-5
CDR3 protein: CASREGAGSNQPQHF

V gene: TRBV9
clone size: -
J gene: TRBJ2-5
CDR3 protein: CASSSRRGGARETQYF

V gene: TRBV7-9
clone size: -
J gene: TRBJ1-1
CDR3 protein: CASSLSEDTEAFF

V gene: TRBV4-3
clone size: -
J gene: TRBJ1-5
CDR3 protein: CASSPSTNQPQHF

V gene: TRBV6-2/TRBV6-3
clone size: few
J gene: TRBJ1-5
CDR3 protein: CASKYAGQGWYNQPQHF

V gene: TRBV6-6
clone size: -
J gene: TRBJ2-3
CDR3 protein: CASSSWGLAGGDTQYF

V gene: TRBV4-3
clone size: -
J gene: TRBJ1-2
CDR3 protein: CASSQDWAAGVGGYTF

V gene: TRBV7-2
clone size: -
J gene: TRBJ2-7
CDR3 protein: CASSTSTESYEQYF

V gene: TRBV6-2/TRBV6-3
clone size: few
J gene: TRBJ2-2
CDR3 protein: CASSAQGAPPGELFF

V gene: TRBV15
clone size: -
J gene: TRBJ1-1
CDR3 protein: CATSNMNTEAFF

V gene: TRBV20-1
clone size: -
J gene: TRBJ2-3
CDR3 protein: CSARGRDDTQYF

V gene: TRBV29-1
clone size: -
J gene: TRBJ2-3
CDR3 protein: CSGEQGAEDTQYF

V gene: TRBV3-1
clone size: few
J gene: TRBJ1-1
CDR3 protein: CASSQEAQRAFF

V gene: TRBV29-1
clone size: -
J gene: TRBJ1-1
CDR3 protein: CSVEAAGRGNTEAFF

V gene: TRBV6-5
clone size: few
J gene: TRBJ2-3
CDR3 protein: CASGTWDGGTDTQYF

V gene: TRBV7-3
clone size: -
J gene: TRBJ1-6
CDR3 protein: CASSLTGGENSPLHF

V gene: TRBV14
clone size: -
J gene: TRBJ2-3
CDR3 protein: CASSQIQGLTDTQYF